The sequence of this T cell receptor beta chain was determined in a study of blood T cell repertoires in COVID-19 (TCRdb year 2020). A note on the overall study: Samples from collaborators originated in the United States, Italy and Spain and spanned both the acute and convalescent phases of COVID-19. The material from the prospective study consisted of cDNA or gDNA derived from T cells, B-cell-depleted T cells, or PBMCs. Deeply sampled blood TCRbeta repertoires from subjects exposed to, actively infected with, or recovered from COVID-19 were included in the dataset. The repertoires were released in a freely available public database intended as a resource for research on the immune response to SARS-CoV-2. The samples were drawn from the first 160 participants of the ongoing ImmuneRACE study and from 1,200 or so subjects provided by 6 global collaborators. A de-identified subject ID, COVID-19 status, age in years and sex were almost always included in the sample metadata. Where available, HLA class I and class II types were taken from metadata supplied by the sample provider and were not determined by assay-based typing. Broader findings and caveats from the paper: The quantity of clinical and demographic metadata differed by source and by participant and was supplied without curation.

TCRbeta CDR3 regions were amplified from genomic DNA by means of the immunoSEQ Assay, a bias-controlled multiplex PCR. Concerning the study's data processing: The number of nucleated cells in each sample was estimated from the amplification of reference gene primers within the assay. To quantify the absolute abundance of each unique TCRbeta CDR3 rearrangement, sequence reads were collapsed and filtered. For each sample, productive Simpson clonality was calculated as the square root of Simpson's diversity index across productive rearrangements. What TCRdb holds here is the immuneACCESS table cut down to in-frame rearrangements. Part of the clones is not present; checked against another copy, under half of the missing clones reflect an unresolved V gene, and the others are unexplained. V, J and clone size reflect that table, while D and trimming were determined from the DNA. The sample contains 160,000 or so clones, 79% of them found a single time. Of the sample, 7.5% to 8.5% is held by the ten largest clones.

The CDR3 contains 14 residues, cysteine and phenylalanine counted. The entry retains the CDR3 DNA only, 42 bases that are in frame from base 1. V loses 5 bases of germline sequence and J loses 7 bases, and the interval between the two ends is 12 bases. Per the germline V gene, MDHEN is the CDR1 and SYDVKM is the CDR2. Concerning this clone itself: There is no known antigen for this receptor. No much larger clonotype is one base removed from it; base qualities were not supplied.

In Seattle, one collaborating source enrolled patients while the infection was active and tracked those patients longitudinally over the course of disease. Whole blood was collected in K2EDTA tubes by collaborating institutions according to the institutions' own protocols. For TCRbeta analysis, collaborators shipped samples in one of three forms: frozen whole blood, isolated PBMCs, or DNA extracted from either of those sample types. Sequences were obtained from peripheral blood. The clonotype was recovered from a woman aged 60-75 years with COVID-19, enrolled during active disease. The chain employs TRBV28 and TRBJ1-6; TRBD1 is possibly the D segment (6 matching bases). The CDR3 protein sequence reads: CASSSTGSNSPLHF. The DNA sequence is TGTGCCAGCAGTAGCACAGGGTCGAATTCACCCCTCCACTTT.